Shown below are 8 T cell receptor beta chains from a single sample sequenced in a study of shared clonotypes between healthy human individuals. Assay: immunoSEQ multiplex PCR; the TCRdb copy retains only in-frame clones and omits some. Of hundreds of thousands of clones in the sample, roughly four fifths were seen once. The sample comprised PBMCs. Receptors originate from a woman in her thirties or forties in good health. Some clones in this sample may be carry-over from other donors' samples.

The rearrangement links TRBV5-6 to TRBJ2-3; D may correspond to TRBD1 or TRBD2 (5 bases each). The CDR3 totals 18 residues. Trimming shortened V by 1 base and J by 0 bases, and 18 bases separated the two germline ends. Germline assignment: CDR1 SGHDT and CDR2 YYEEEE. The chain's CDR3 is CASSLYLGRLFSTDTQYF. The CDR3 bases are TGTGCCAGCAGCTTGTACTTGGGACGTCTTTTTAGCACAGATACGCAGTATTTT. Full variable domain (outside the CDR3, taken from reference TRBV5-6 and TRBJ2-3): DAGVTQSPTHLIKTRGQQVTLRCSPKSGHDTVSWYQQALGQGPQFIFQYYEEEERQRGNFPDRFSGHQFPNYSSELNVNALLLGDSALYLCASSLYLGRLFSTDTQYFGPGTRLTVL.

V gene TRBV7-2 combines with J gene TRBJ2-7; D gene uncertain. Trimming cost V 0 bases and J 2 bases, with 8 bases left between them. There are 14 residues in the CDR3. Germline CDR1 reads SGHTA; CDR2 reads FQGNSA. The chain's CDR3 is CASSLAPGPYEQYF. The CDR3 DNA sequence: TGTGCCAGCAGCTTAGCACCCGGGCCCTACGAGCAGTACTTC.

J is TRBJ2-3 and V is TRBV7-6; 7 bases agree with TRBD2. CDR3 length: 16 amino acids. V was clipped by 2 bases and J by 6 bases; unmatched bases: 11. In germline, CDR1 is SGHVS, CDR2 FNYEAQ. For the CDR3, the DNA is TGTGCCAGCAGCTTATCAGCGGGAAACCCGAGGGATACGCAGTATTTT. It translates to CASSLSAGNPRDTQYF.

On this clone itself: One junction end does not reproduce the germline sequence, and a read error may be involved. V is TRBV7-7 and J is TRBJ2-7, with 7 positions matching TRBD2. Germline values: CDR1 SSHAT, CDR2 FNYEAQ (reference sequence). CDR3 length equals 13 residues. The CDR3 protein is CTSSLASGYEQYF. The DNA for the CDR3 is TGTACCAGCAGCTTGGCTAGCGGCTACGAGCAGTACTTC.

V and J are TRBV15 and TRBJ2-7; 12 positions agree with TRBD2. The CDR3 contains 18 residues. Per the germline V gene, CDR1 is LNHNV and CDR2 is YYDKDF (reference sequence). After removal of 1 base from V and 4 bases from J, the junction contained 11 bases not matched to a gene. CDR3 region: CATSRGLAGGPSPYEQYF. CDR3 DNA sequence: TGTGCCACCAGCAGAGGGCTAGCGGGAGGGCCGAGCCCTTACGAGCAGTACTTC.

This chain joins TRBV11-2 and TRBJ1-4; TRBD1 is a possible D gene (6 bases). V dropped 0 bases and J dropped 7 bases, with 15 bases sitting between them. The V gene's germline CDR1 is SGHAT and CDR2 FQNNGV. This CDR3 has 16 residues. CDR3 residues: CASSLDIGGWSEKLFF. The CDR3 DNA reads TGTGCCAGCAGCTTAGATATCGGGGGCTGGAGTGAAAAACTGTTTTTT.

V and J are TRBV5-1 and TRBJ2-7; D is unresolved. The CDR3 sequence is 14 residues long. Germline V gene sequence: CDR1 SGHRS, CDR2 YFSETQ. Trimming shortened V by 4 bases and J by 1 base, and 12 bases separated the two germline ends. The CDR3 DNA reads TGCGCCAGCAGCCCGCCCGGTCAGTCCTACGAGCAGTACTTC. This translates into CASSPPGQSYEQYF.

This clone turned up a few times. The genes are TRBV5-4 and TRBJ2-5; D not certain. The germline V gene encodes CDR1 SGHNT and CDR2 YYREEE (reference sequence). Trimming took 0 bases from V and 4 from J, leaving 13 bases between them. The CDR3 extends over 15 amino acids. The CDR3 DNA is TGTGCCAGCAGCTTGGGTGTCGATTCGGGAGAGACCCAGTACTTC. As protein: CASSLGVDSGETQYF.